The rows below give T cell receptor beta chains drawn from one sample of a study of CD8+ T cells in alopecia areata. Using immunoSEQ multiplex PCR, the repertoire was profiled, and TCRdb retains in-frame clones only, with some absent. This repertoire shows 95,000 to 100,000 clones, roughly 60% found once; its top ten account for roughly 17%. The sequences come from CD8+ T cells sorted from blood, collected between weeks 55 and 65, from a patient treated with tofacitinib. The receptors originated from a human donor with alopecia areata. Both conserved end residues are part of each CDR3. Each record gives: D gene, clone size, V gene, J gene, CDR3 DNA, CDR3 protein. A D gene is named only where the DNA matches it firmly. The size field is filled for only some rows; it gives once, few, many or a size class.

-	few	TRBV13	TRBJ2-1	TGTGCCAGCAGCCCAGAGGGGGGGCTCTCGTACAATGAGCAGTTCTTC	CASSPEGGLSYNEQFF
-	few	TRBV12-5	TRBJ2-1	TGTGCTAGTGGTCCTCCTGTGGAGGGCCGCTACAATGAGCAGTTCTTC	CASGPPVEGRYNEQFF
TRBD1	-	TRBV29-1	TRBJ2-7	TGCAGCGTCGGTGGGGACAGGGTCGAGCAGTACTTC	CSVGGDRVEQYF
-	-	TRBV10-3	TRBJ1-1	TGTGCCATCAGTAGATCAGGGGAGTTGAACACTGAAGCTTTCTTT	CAISRSGELNTEAFF
TRBD1	-	TRBV4-1	TRBJ1-5	TGCGCCAGCAGCAAGGGGGCGTCGAATCAGCCCCAGCATTTT	CASSKGASNQPQHF
TRBD2	-	TRBV30	TRBJ2-3	TGTGCCTGGAGGACTAGCGGGGGCCTTGCGCAGTATTTT	CAWRTSGGLAQYF
TRBD1	-	TRBV13	TRBJ2-7	TGTGCCAGCAGCTTAGGCCGGGGACAGGCGAAAAGTAATACCTACGAGCAGTACTTC	CASSLGRGQAKSNTYEQYF
TRBD1	-	TRBV7-9	TRBJ1-6	TGTGCCAGCAGCCCAACCCCAACAGGGGATTCACCCCTCCACTTT	CASSPTPTGDSPLHF
TRBD1	-	TRBV13	TRBJ1-6	TGTGCCAGCAGCTTCTTAGGGGGCGAATCCAATTCACCCCTCCACTTT	CASSFLGGESNSPLHF
-	-	TRBV2	TRBJ1-1	TGTGCCATCACCGCGACCGTTGGCACTGAAGCTTTCTTT	CAITATVGTEAFF
-	few	TRBV29-1	TRBJ1-1	TGCAGCGTTGAAGATCTTGGGAGAGCAGGGAACACTGAAGCTTTCTTT	CSVEDLGRAGNTEAFF
-	few	TRBV29-1	TRBJ1-2	TGCAGCGCCCCCAGTAACTATGGCTACACCTTC	CSAPSNYGYTF
-	-	TRBV13	TRBJ2-3	TGTGCCAGCAGCGAGATGGCTGGGACTAGCACAGATACGCAGTATTTT	CASSEMAGTSTDTQYF
-	-	TRBV19	TRBJ1-5	TGTGCCAGCACAGAAGGAACAGCCCTTCAGCCCCAGCATTTT	CASTEGTALQPQHF
TRBD2	-	TRBV7-2	TRBJ2-5	TGTGCCAGCAGCCCGAGAGTCGGGGGGTACCAAGAGACCCAGTACTTC	CASSPRVGGYQETQYF
-	few	TRBV11-2	TRBJ2-2	TGTGCCAGCAGCCGATCCGGGACAACCGAGAACACCGGGGAGCTGTTTTTT	CASSRSGTTENTGELFF
-	-	TRBV29-1	TRBJ1-1	TGCAGCGTCCATGACAGCATGAACACTGAAGCTTTCTTT	CSVHDSMNTEAFF
-	-	TRBV2	TRBJ2-5	TGTGCCAGCAGTGAGGGTTACTTGAGGTCGGGAGAGACCCAGTACTTC	CASSEGYLRSGETQYF
-	-	TRBV5-6	TRBJ2-1	TGTGCCAGCAGCTTTGGGCAGGGGCCCAATGAGCAGTTCTTC	CASSFGQGPNEQFF
-	-	TRBV5-6	TRBJ2-5	TGTGCCATCACCCCGGGGAGCCAAGAGACCCAGTACTTC	CAITPGSQETQYF
-	once	TRBV18	TRBJ2-1	TGTGCCAGCTCACCCCAGGGAGATTTATACAATGAGCAGTTCTTC	CASSPQGDLYNEQFF
TRBD1	few	TRBV2	TRBJ1-1	TGTGCCAGCAGCCCGGGGACAGCCGACCGGGCTGAAGCTTTCTTT	CASSPGTADRAEAFF
TRBD2	-	TRBV15	TRBJ2-1	TGTGCCACCAGCAGACCCCCCGCGGGGGGGCGCGGCGATGAGCAGTTCTTC	CATSRPPAGGRGDEQFF
TRBD2	-	TRBV29-1	TRBJ2-5	TGCAGCGTTGGGCCTCTAGCGGGGGATGAGACCCAGTACTTC	CSVGPLAGDETQYF
-	few	TRBV5-6	TRBJ1-5	TGTGCCAGCAGCCGACAGGTTAGCAATCAGCCCCAGCATTTT	CASSRQVSNQPQHF
-	few	TRBV6-5	TRBJ1-1	TGTGCCAGCAGTTACGGTATCCCTGAAGCTTTCTTT	CASSYGIPEAFF
-	-	TRBV27	TRBJ2-3	TGTGCCAGCGGACCGGCCACAGATACGCAGTATTTT	CASGPATDTQYF
TRBD1	once	TRBV15	TRBJ1-6	TGTGCCCCTGACACCCGGGACAGGGAAGAACGGGGTAATAATTCACCCCTCCACTTT	CAPDTRDREERGNNSPLHF
-	-	TRBV29-1	TRBJ1-2	TGCAGCGTTGTAGGAGGTGGGGACTATGGCTACACCTTC	CSVVGGGDYGYTF
-	-	TRBV6-5	TRBJ1-2	TGTGCCAGCAGTTACGGTGGTCACTATGGCTACACCTTC	CASSYGGHYGYTF
-	-	TRBV5-1	TRBJ2-7	TGCGCCAGCAGCCCCTCACCCTCCTACGAGCAGTACTTC	CASSPSPSYEQYF
-	-	TRBV6-1	TRBJ2-3	TGTGCCAGCAGTGAAGGGATAGCCGGCACAGATACGCAGTATTTT	CASSEGIAGTDTQYF
-	-	TRBV4-1	TRBJ2-1	TGCGCCAGCAGCCTGCGGGTAGGCCATGAGCAGTTCTTC	CASSLRVGHEQFF
TRBD1	-	TRBV5-1	TRBJ2-5	TGCGCCAGCAGCTTGGGGACAGGGGGCTTCTTGGAGACCCAGTACTTC	CASSLGTGGFLETQYF
TRBD1	few	TRBV7-8	TRBJ1-4	TGTGCCAGCAGCTTAGCGGCACGGGACAGAGTGGAAAAACTGTTTTTT	CASSLAARDRVEKLFF
TRBD1	-	TRBV5-1	TRBJ1-5	TGCGCCAGCAGCACCAGGGGACAGGAAAAAGCGTATAGCAATCAGCCCCAGCATTTT	CASSTRGQEKAYSNQPQHF
-	-	TRBV27	TRBJ1-5	TGTGCCAGCAAACCCGGGATGCCCAGTCAGCCCCAGCATTTT	CASKPGMPSQPQHF
-	few	TRBV19	TRBJ1-4	TGTGCCAGTAGTCCGTGGGCCCGTGGTGAAAAACTGTTTTTT	CASSPWARGEKLFF
-	once	TRBV2	TRBJ2-3	TGTGCCAGCCCACAATTCCGCACAGATACGCAGTATTTT	CASPQFRTDTQYF
TRBD1	-	TRBV13	TRBJ2-7	TGTGCCAGCAGCTATCCGACGGACAGGGGACTTAGCGAGCAGTACTTC	CASSYPTDRGLSEQYF
-	many	TRBV18	TRBJ1-2	TGTGCCAGCTCACCACCCACAGAGAGTTATGGCTACACCTTC	CASSPPTESYGYTF
-	-	TRBV2	TRBJ1-5	TGTGCCAGCAGTCCGGGACCAAACAATCAGCCCCAGCATTTT	CASSPGPNNQPQHF
TRBD2	-	TRBV7-9	TRBJ2-3	TGTGCCAGCAGCTTAGGTCGAGGCGGGGGGTCTAGCACAGATACGCAGTATTTT	CASSLGRGGGSSTDTQYF
-	-	TRBV6-5	TRBJ1-2	TGTGCCAGCAGTTACTTCTGGTCAGGCAGTAACTATGGCTACACCTTC	CASSYFWSGSNYGYTF
TRBD2	-	TRBV7-9	TRBJ2-2	TGTGCCAGCAGCTCCCGTAGCGGGGGGGCATTCACCGGGGAGCTGTTTTTT	CASSSRSGGAFTGELFF
-	few	TRBV11-2	TRBJ2-3	TGTGCCAGCAGCTTAGGGCCAGATACGCAGTATTTT	CASSLGPDTQYF
-	few	TRBV19	TRBJ2-1	TGTGCCAGTAGTCTCCCATTATCCCTCAGGGGCGCGGGGTACAATGAGCAGTTCTTC	CASSLPLSLRGAGYNEQFF
-	-	TRBV6-5	TRBJ2-6	TGTGCCAGCAGCGACGGTTACTCTGGGGCCAACGTCCTGACTTTC	CASSDGYSGANVLTF
-	-	TRBV29-1	TRBJ2-1	TGCAGCTTTTATGTGGTCCACAATGAGCAGTTCTTC	CSFYVVHNEQFF
-	-	TRBV7-9	TRBJ1-2	TGTGCCAGCAGCTTAGGTCGGGACATTTATGGCTACACCTTC	CASSLGRDIYGYTF
-	-	TRBV30	TRBJ1-1	TGTGCCTGGAGTGACCAGAACACTGAAGCTTTCTTT	CAWSDQNTEAFF
TRBD1	few	TRBV25-1	TRBJ2-7	TGTGCCAGCAGTGACGGTACAGGGGGCTACGAGCAGTACTTC	CASSDGTGGYEQYF
-	-	TRBV30	TRBJ2-3	TGTGCCTGGAGTGGGGCAGAAGGCACAGATACGCAGTATTTT	CAWSGAEGTDTQYF
-	once	TRBV4-1	TRBJ2-2	TGCGCCAGCAGCCAAGGTCCCGGGGCCTCGAACACCGGGGAGCTGTTTTTT	CASSQGPGASNTGELFF